This entry lists 6 T cell receptor beta chains sequenced from one sample in a study of CD8 T cells in Susac syndrome. Random hexamers were used to reverse transcribe an amount of roughly 0.5 to 1 ug RNA. Via MiXCR, TCRdb re-called the immunoSEQ multiplex PCR reads, giving one row per CDR3 protein. The table includes 51,000 or so distinct CDR3 sequences, approximately 94% detected once. The specimen sequenced was CD8+ T cells from PBMCs. These receptors all stem from a human donor in good health.

This chain connects TRBV4-1 to TRBJ2-7; TRBD2 aligns across 16 bases. There are 18 residues in the CDR3. After removal of 0 bases from V and 4 bases from J, the junction contained 6 bases not matched to a gene. Germline V lookup: CDR1 MGHRA, CDR2 YSYEKL. The DNA for the CDR3 is TGCGCCAGCAGCCAAGATGGGGCGGGACTAGCGGGAGGGTACGAGCAGTACTTC. This encodes CASSQDGAGLAGGYEQYF.

The V gene is TRBV10-3, the J gene TRBJ1-1; TRBD1 aligns across 7 bases. The CDR3 is made up of 15 amino acids. Germline lookup yields CDR1 ENHRY and CDR2 SYGVKD. V gave up 2 bases and J gave up 1 base; unmatched junction bases: 4. The CDR3: CAISENTGANTEAFF. CDR3 DNA: TGTGCCATCAGTGAGAACACAGGGGCGAACACTGAAGCTTTCTTT.

The V call is TRBV27, the J call TRBJ2-7; no clear D gene. The CDR3 length is 15 residues. V dropped 6 bases and J dropped 2 bases, with 17 bases sitting between them. The germline gives CDR1 MNHEY, CDR2 SMNVEV (reference sequence). The chain's CDR3 is CASSHRAQVAYEQYF. CDR3 nucleotides: TGTGCCAGCAGCCACCGGGCCCAAGTCGCCTACGAGCAGTACTTC.

V usage is TRBV7-9 and J usage is TRBJ2-1, with D possibly matching TRBD1 (7 bases). Germline CDR1 is SEHNR and CDR2 is FQNEAQ (reference sequence). This CDR3 region has 14 residues. The V end lost 1 base, the J end lost 8 bases, and 12 bases lay between the germline ends. The CDR3 loop reads CASSLGQGGDEQFF. The CDR3, as DNA: TGTGCCAGCAGCTTAGGGCAGGGGGGCGATGAGCAGTTCTTC.

Written as DNA, the CDR3 is TGTGCCAGCAGCCCGCCGAGCTCCTACAATGAGCAGTTCTTC. Its translation is CASSPPSSYNEQFF. V usage is TRBV3-1 and J usage is TRBJ2-1; no firm D call. The CDR3 totals 14 residues. V shed 4 bases and J shed 0 bases, with 7 bases lying between them. Germline V gives CDR1 LGHDT, CDR2 YNNKEL (reference sequence).

V usage is TRBV28 and J usage is TRBJ2-3; D may be TRBD1 or TRBD2 (5 bases each). Germline CDR1 is MDHEN and CDR2 is SYDVKM. CDR3 length: 12 amino acids. Trimming removed 5 bases at V and 11 bases at J, with 14 bases between. The CDR3 coding sequence is TGTGCCAGCAGTCTCCCGGGACCGTGGCAGTATTTT. Its translation is CASSLPGPWQYF.